This note documents a single T cell receptor beta chain sequence. This receptor's antigen is unknown. Base-call qualities are not available, and no considerably larger clone is one nucleotide away. The junction shows trimming of 0 bases on V and 1 base on J, and the gene matches do not reach 2 bases of it. Reading the germline V gene gives CDR1 LGHNA and CDR2 YSLEER. Reading from cysteine to phenylalanine, the CDR3 counts 16 amino acids. Only the CDR3 region is kept as DNA, spanning 48 bases read in frame from base 1. The sample belongs to a study of T cell changes during pregnancy in multiple sclerosis (dated by TCRdb to between 2018 and 2021). Context from the whole study: In women with multiple sclerosis, the researchers looked at how the T cell repertoire shifted as pregnancy progressed.

The library was built by means of the immunoSEQ multiplex PCR assay. TCRdb took this table from immuneACCESS and kept in-frame rearrangements with V and J called. Such tables lack part of the clones; where checked against another copy, unresolved V genes explain under half of the gap, and the rest is unexplained. For this sample there are 55,000 to 75,000 clones; around 91% appear just once. The ten biggest clones cover approximately 1.5% of the sample. The sample here was peripheral blood, taken in the third trimester of pregnancy. Recombination joined TRBV4-3 with TRBJ2-3, with 9 junctional bases fitting TRBD1. The sequence derives from a female donor in good health, enrolled as a control in a pregnancy study. The CDR3 reads CASSQDGTGRTDTQYF. The DNA sequence is given as TGCGCCAGCAGCCAAGATGGGACAGGGCGCACAGATACGCAGTATTTT.